Below, 20 T cell receptor beta chains from the same sample are listed, as sequenced in a study of blood T cells in healthy people across ages (dated by TCRdb to the mid-2010s). Libraries were made using 5' RACE. Sequencer: Illumina HiSeq 2500. A second PCR of about 6 to 12 cycles was run with a J-beta primer mix and a sample-barcoded 5' primer. The public reads were run again by TCRdb, first through fastp at Q25 and then through MiXCR, and only productive beta chains were kept. Each record represents a unique CDR3 protein, reported with the most common genes and DNA among its rows. Present in this sample are 550,000 to 700,000 distinct CDR3 sequences, 27% of which were seen just once. Roughly 20% of the sample goes to the ten largest clones. The specimen was blood. These receptors originate from a woman aged 70 to 79 in good health.

The chain recombines TRBV25-1 with TRBJ2-5; TRBD2 agrees at 9 bases. V lost 2 bases, J lost 11 bases, and 9 bases stayed unmatched. This CDR3 spans 14 amino acids. CDR1 is MGHDK, CDR2 SYGVNS, per germline. CDR3 sequence: CASSEAGGSNEQYF. In nucleotides, the CDR3 is TGTGCCAGCAGTGAAGCGGGGGGGTCCAATGAGCAGTACTTC.

The chain combines TRBV20-1 with TRBJ2-5; D gene unclear. This CDR3 has 12 residues. CDR1 and CDR2 from the germline V gene are DFQATT and SNEGSKA (reference sequence). Between the trimmed V and J ends, which lost 4 bases and 3 bases, there was a span of 9 bases. The CDR3 loop is CSATGGKETQYF. CDR3 in DNA: TGCAGTGCTACGGGTGGTAAAGAGACCCAGTACTTC.

This clonotype came up a few times. The J gene is TRBJ2-1, the V gene TRBV7-8; D possibly matches TRBD1 or TRBD2 (5 bases each). Trimming stripped 6 bases from V and 2 bases from J, with 17 bases between. CDR1 SGHVS and CDR2 FQNEAQ come from the germline V gene. The CDR3 is made up of 16 amino acids. The CDR3 nucleotides read TGTGCCAGCAGGGGAGTCGGGGCCGACCCCTACAATGAGCAGTTCTTC. Translation: CASRGVGADPYNEQFF.

This clonotype was observed a few times. V gene TRBV11-3 combines with J gene TRBJ1-3; D may be TRBD1 (6 bases). CDR1 is SGHNT, CDR2 YENEEA, per germline. V lost 3 bases and J lost 4, with 13 bases in between. CDR3 length: 15 residues. The CDR3 region is CASSFVGGGGNTIYF. The CDR3 DNA is TGTGCCAGCAGCTTCGTAGGGGGAGGAGGAAACACCATATATTTT.

The chain joins TRBV2 to TRBJ1-5; 8 bases map to TRBD1. Germline lookup yields CDR1 SNHLY and CDR2 FYNNEI. The CDR3 is 13 amino acids. The J segment lost 6 bases and the V segment lost 6 bases, leaving 4 bases of the junction unmatched. The CDR3 region has the DNA TGTGCCAGCAGGCAGGGGGCGATTCAGCCCCAGCATTTT. Translated, it gives CASRQGAIQPQHF.

This clonotype was seen many times. This sequence joins TRBV12-3 or TRBV12-4 and TRBJ1-2, with D maybe TRBD1 (5 bases). The CDR3 is 12 amino acids. Trimming left V 5 bases short and J 2 bases short, with 6 bases between. The CDR3 here is CASSPGNYGYTF. Here the CDR3 DNA reads TGTGCCAGCAGTCCAGGGAACTATGGCTACACCTTC.

This rearrangement joins TRBV3-1 to TRBJ1-2; 9 bases agree with TRBD1. V shed 2 bases, J shed 3 bases, and the junction held 16 bases outside the gene matches. This CDR3 is built from 19 residues. Germline CDR1 is LGHDT and CDR2 is YNNKEL (reference sequence). Here the CDR3 reads CASSQIEGTGILLDYGYTF. In DNA form, the CDR3 reads TGTGCCAGCAGCCAAATAGAGGGGACAGGGATCCTGTTGGACTATGGCTACACCTTC.

This clonotype came up once. The chain joins TRBV28 to TRBJ2-7, with 8 bases lining up with TRBD1. The CDR3 spans 13 residues. The trim removed 6 bases at V and 9 bases at J, leaving 10 bases unmatched. Germline V CDR1 and CDR2: MDHEN, SYDVKM. The CDR3 is CASRGQVKRAQYF. The CDR3 DNA reads as TGTGCCAGCAGGGGACAGGTCAAACGGGCGCAGTACTTC.

The CDR3 DNA follows: TGTGCCACCAGTGATTTGCGGGAACGCGAGCAGTACTTC. It yields the protein CATSDLREREQYF. The rearrangement joins TRBV24-1 to TRBJ2-7, with a possible D match to TRBD2 (5 bases). Germline V gives CDR1 KGHDR, CDR2 SFDVKD. The CDR3 loop spans 13 amino acids. Deletions cut 0 bases from V and 6 bases from J, with 8 bases between.

J is TRBJ2-3 and V is TRBV20-1, with TRBD2 matching 11 bases. Germline-derived CDR1 and CDR2 are DFQATT and SNEGSKA (reference sequence). Trimming took 3 bases from V and 0 from J; bases not matched to a gene: 8. This CDR3 contains 17 residues. CDR3 residues: CSASGTSGGRSTDTQYF. The DNA for the CDR3 is TGCAGTGCTAGTGGAACTAGCGGGGGCCGTAGCACAGATACGCAGTATTTT.

This clonotype was found a few times. The rearrangement joins TRBV7-7 to TRBJ2-2; TRBD2 matches at 7 bases. The J segment lost 6 bases and the V segment lost 4 bases, leaving 5 bases of the junction unmatched. Looked up from germline, CDR1 is SSHAT and CDR2 is FNYEAQ (reference sequence). The CDR3 runs 14 residues. This chain's CDR3 is CASSSGGGSGELFF. Here the CDR3 DNA reads TGTGCCAGCAGCTCCGGCGGGGGATCCGGGGAGCTGTTTTTT.

V gene TRBV15 combines with J gene TRBJ2-5; 7 bases map to TRBD1. Germline values: CDR1 LNHNV, CDR2 YYDKDF (reference sequence). The CDR3 runs to 14 residues. The junction had 10 bases not matched to a gene; V was cut back by 8 bases and J by 4 bases. DNA of the CDR3: TGTGCCACCCGGCAGTCACAGGGGCGAGAGACCCAGTACTTC. Residues: CATRQSQGRETQYF.

The CDR3 nucleotides are TGTGCCAGCAGTCGACTATTCACCCTAGAGACCCAGTACTTC. Its protein is CASSRLFTLETQYF. The V gene is TRBV12-3 or TRBV12-4, the J gene TRBJ2-5; TRBD2 might be the D (5 bases). The CDR3 runs to 14 residues. With 5 bases removed from V and 4 bases from J, the gap between germline ends came to 14 bases.

The chain employs TRBV20-1 and TRBJ2-3, with D perhaps given as TRBD1 or TRBD2 (6 bases each). The germline CDR1 and CDR2 sequences are DFQATT and SNEGSKA (reference sequence). The CDR3 has 12 amino acids. With 7 bases removed from V and 3 bases from J, the gap between germline ends came to 11 bases. CDR3: CSVGGRTDTQYF. CDR3 in DNA: TGCAGTGTCGGGGGCAGGACAGATACGCAGTATTTT.

V is TRBV7-2 and J is TRBJ1-6, with D uncertain. The ends were cut back, 3 bases at V and 3 bases at J, with 9 bases in the middle. CDR1 is SGHTA and CDR2 is FQGNSA in the germline V gene. This CDR3 has 15 amino acids. The CDR3: CASSFGRLYNSPLHF. CDR3 DNA sequence: TGTGCCAGCAGCTTCGGGAGACTCTATAATTCACCCCTCCACTTT.

The V gene is TRBV11-3, the J gene TRBJ2-7; 7 bases match TRBD2. The CDR3 is 13 residues long. CDR1 and CDR2 (germline): SGHNT, YENEEA. The V and J ends lost 4 bases and 3 bases, in that order; junction bases with no gene match: 3. DNA of the CDR3: TGTGCCAGCAGCTCCGGGGACTACTACGAGCAGTACTTC. This translates into CASSSGDYYEQYF.

V is TRBV12-3 or TRBV12-4 and J is TRBJ1-5; D is uncertain. This CDR3 has 15 amino acids. The V gene lost 5 bases and the J gene lost 0 bases, with 11 bases spanning the gap. CDR3 in amino acids: CASSLAGSSNQPQHF. The CDR3 DNA reads as TGTGCCAGCAGTCTGGCAGGTTCTAGCAATCAGCCCCAGCATTTT.

This clonotype was picked up a small number of times. The rearrangement uses TRBV20-1 and TRBJ1-1; D not certain. V shed 4 bases and J shed 1 base, with 13 bases lying between them. CDR1 and CDR2 from the germline V gene are DFQATT and SNEGSKA (reference sequence). CDR3 length equals 14 residues. The CDR3 is CSANFRLWNTEAFF. In nucleotides, the CDR3 is TGCAGTGCTAATTTTCGACTCTGGAACACTGAAGCTTTCTTT.

The chain carries TRBV3-1 and TRBJ2-5, with 9 bases that match TRBD1. Germline loops: CDR1 LGHDT, CDR2 YNNKEL (reference sequence). The CDR3 is 17 residues long. V was pared by 4 bases and J by 6 bases, with 15 bases of the junction left unmatched. DNA for the CDR3: TGTGCCAGCAGCCCCCTCTTAACGGGACAGGGTGGAAAGACCCAGTACTTC. Its translation: CASSPLLTGQGGKTQYF.

This clonotype was detected a few times. The chain carries TRBV30 and TRBJ2-3; possible D gene TRBD1, 6 bases. The V end lost 1 base, the J end lost 11 bases, and 13 bases lay between the germline ends. The CDR3 length is 12 residues. Germline CDR1 and CDR2: GTSNPN and SVGIG (reference sequence). CDR3 protein: CAWSDRVRGQYF. The CDR3, as DNA: TGTGCCTGGAGTGACCGGGTCAGGGGGCAGTATTTT.